A single sample is the source of the 32 T cell receptor beta chains below, sequenced in a study of identifying expanded T cells in peripheral blood. Data came from immunoSEQ multiplex PCR; TCRdb stores just in-frame clones and leaves some out. The sample gives under 130,000 clones, 80% to 90% of which show up once; about 16% is in the top ten. The sequenced sample consisted of blood. The receptors derive from a person aged 18 to 69 in good health.

V is TRBV7-2 and J is TRBJ1-6; D is perhaps TRBD1 (6 bases). The CDR3 runs to 15 residues. CDR1 SGHTA and CDR2 FQGNSA come from the germline V gene. Trimming took 5 bases from V and 7 from J, leaving 15 bases between them. The CDR3 DNA follows: TGTGCCAGCAGCCGAAAGACAGGCCCCAATTCACCCCTCCACTTT. Translated, it gives CASSRKTGPNSPLHF. Full variable domain (rest looked up from reference TRBV7-2 and TRBJ1-6): GAGVSQSPSNKVTEKGKDVELRCDPISGHTALYWYRQSLGQGLEFLIYFQGNSAPDKSGLPSDRFSAERTGGSVSTLTIQRTQQEDSAVYLCASSRKTGPNSPLHFGNGTRLTVT.

This rearrangement joins TRBV19 to TRBJ2-2; D gene uncertain. Germline V gives CDR1 LNHDA, CDR2 SQIVND (reference sequence). The CDR3 contains 13 residues. V lost 3 bases, J lost 3 bases, and 5 bases lay in between. The chain's CDR3 is CASSITYTGELFF. The DNA for the CDR3 is TGTGCCAGTAGTATCACCTACACCGGGGAGCTGTTTTTT.

The chain is built from TRBV9 and TRBJ1-6; a possible D gene is TRBD1 (5 bases). Germline CDR1 is SGDLS and CDR2 is YYNGEE. The germline V and J ends were trimmed by 4 bases and 6 bases, with 14 bases remaining between them. The CDR3 has 15 residues. CDR3 protein: CASSQLGTSNSPLHF. In nucleotides, the CDR3 is TGTGCCAGCAGCCAGTTGGGGACCTCTAATTCACCCCTCCACTTT.

The J gene is TRBJ2-7, the V gene TRBV5-1; 8 positions match TRBD1. Germline V gene sequence: CDR1 SGHRS, CDR2 YFSETQ. The CDR3 runs 14 residues. The ends lost 6 bases at V and 5 bases at J; junction bases unmatched: 10. The CDR3 here is CASTPTGGSHEQYF. The DNA for the CDR3 is TGCGCCAGCACGCCCACAGGGGGGTCCCACGAGCAGTACTTC. Together with reference TRBV5-1 and TRBJ2-7, the CDR3 gives the full variable domain: KAGVTQTPRYLIKTRGQQVTLSCSPISGHRSVSWYQQTPGQGLQFLFEYFSETQRNKGNFPGRFSGRQFSNSRSEMNVSTLELGDSALYLCASTPTGGSHEQYFGPGTRLTVT.

This chain uses TRBV4-1 with TRBJ1-2; the D gene is possibly TRBD1 (5 bases). V lost 1 base and J 2 bases, leaving 11 bases between the germline ends. CDR1 and CDR2 (germline): MGHRA, YSYEKL. There are 15 residues in the CDR3. The CDR3 DNA reads as TGCGCCAGCAGCCAAGCCGGGGGAATCAACTATGGCTACACCTTC. Translated, it gives CASSQAGGINYGYTF.

This clone has a handful of counts. This sequence joins TRBV13 and TRBJ2-7; TRBD1 matches 7 bases. Germline V gives CDR1 PRHDT, CDR2 FYEKMQ (reference sequence). This CDR3 is built from 14 residues. V dropped 4 bases and J dropped 5; count of bases not matched to a gene: 8. The CDR3 loop is CASSSRDSSNEQYF. The CDR3 nucleotides read TGTGCCAGCAGCTCCCGGGACAGCTCAAACGAGCAGTACTTC. Variable domain in full (rest from reference TRBV13 and TRBJ2-7): AAGVIQSPRHLIKEKRETATLKCYPIPRHDTVYWYQQGPGQDPQFLISFYEKMQSDKGSIPDRFSAQQFSDYHSELNMSSLELGDSALYFCASSSRDSSNEQYFGPGTRLTVT.

The chain carries TRBV5-5 and TRBJ2-7; D remains ambiguous. The CDR3 runs to 14 residues. V dropped 2 bases and J dropped 0 bases, with 9 bases sitting between them. Germline loops: CDR1 SGHKS, CDR2 YYEKEE (reference sequence). DNA of the CDR3: TGTGCCAGCAGCTTATCATGGAACTCCTACGAGCAGTACTTC. It translates to CASSLSWNSYEQYF. The whole variable domain, remainder taken from reference TRBV5-5 and TRBJ2-7, is DAGVTQSPTHLIKTRGQQVTLRCSPISGHKSVSWYQQVLGQGPQFIFQYYEKEERGRGNFPDRFSARQFPNYSSELNVNALLLGDSALYLCASSLSWNSYEQYFGPGTRLTVT.

The J gene is TRBJ1-1, the V gene TRBV29-1; no definite D call. CDR3 length: 12 residues. Germline V CDR1 and CDR2: SQVTM, ANQGSEA. The ends were cut back, 7 bases at V and 3 bases at J, with 12 bases in the middle. The DNA for the CDR3 is TGCAGCGCACTGGGCAGGCACACTGAAGCTTTCTTT. Its translation is CSALGRHTEAFF. Complete variable domain (other parts from reference TRBV29-1 and TRBJ1-1): SAVISQKPSRDICQRGTSLTIQCQVDSQVTMMFWYRQQPGQSLTLIATANQGSEATYESGFVIDKFPISRPNLTFSTLTVSNMSPEDSSIYLCSALGRHTEAFFGQGTRLTVV.

This chain links TRBV19 with TRBJ2-1, with D uncertain. Germline CDR1 and CDR2: LNHDA and SQIVND (reference sequence). The CDR3 loop spans 12 amino acids. The V and J ends lost 1 base and 6 bases respectively, with 4 bases between them. Written as DNA, the CDR3 is TGTGCCAGTAGTATAGGGAGCAATGAGCAGTTCTTC. Translated, it gives CASSIGSNEQFF.

This rearrangement joins TRBV28 to TRBJ1-2; D call uncertain. Looked up from germline, CDR1 is MDHEN and CDR2 is SYDVKM. The CDR3 length is 14 residues. With 6 bases removed from V and 8 bases from J, the gap between germline ends came to 19 bases. CDR3 in DNA: TGTGCCAGCAGCCCCCTGGGCGGGCCGGCGGGCTACACCTTC. It specifies CASSPLGGPAGYTF.

The V gene is TRBV11-2, the J gene TRBJ2-3; D call uncertain. Per the germline V gene, CDR1 is SGHAT and CDR2 is FQNNGV. CDR3 length equals 15 residues. Trimming stripped 2 bases from V and 1 base from J, with 10 bases between. CDR3 region: CASSLSYGGTDTQYF. In nucleotides, the CDR3 is TGTGCCAGCAGCTTATCCTACGGAGGCACAGATACGCAGTATTTT. The whole variable domain, filled in from reference TRBV11-2 and TRBJ2-3, reads EAGVAQSPRYKIIEKRQSVAFWCNPISGHATLYWYQQILGQGPKLLIQFQNNGVVDDSQLPKDRFSAERLKGVDSTLKIQPAKLEDSAVYLCASSLSYGGTDTQYFGPGTRLTVL.

The chain couples TRBV29-1 to TRBJ2-2; perhaps D is TRBD1 or TRBD2 (5 bases each). Germline V gene sequence: CDR1 SQVTM, CDR2 ANQGSEA. V was cut by 6 bases and J by 6 bases, with 17 bases left in between. CDR3 length equals 14 residues. The CDR3 loop reads CSVPLTGAPGELFF. The CDR3 coding sequence is TGCAGCGTCCCATTAACCGGGGCCCCCGGGGAGCTGTTTTTT.

J is TRBJ2-7 and V is TRBV18; 9 bases match TRBD1. J lost 7 bases, V lost 1 base, and 8 bases had no gene match. Germline loops: CDR1 KGHSH, CDR2 LQKENI. The length of the CDR3 is 15 residues. CDR3 DNA: TGTGCCAGCTCACCACGGGACAGGGCCACTAGGGAGCAGTACTTC. It translates to CASSPRDRATREQYF.

The chain employs TRBV4-1 and TRBJ2-3; D gene ambiguous. Looked up from germline, CDR1 is MGHRA and CDR2 is YSYEKL. The V end was cut by 1 base, the J end by 4 bases, with 6 bases between. The CDR3 covers 13 residues. The CDR3: CASSQVGADTQYF. In DNA form, the CDR3 reads TGCGCCAGCAGCCAAGTTGGGGCAGATACGCAGTATTTT.

The chain joins TRBV10-1 to TRBJ1-1; weak D call: TRBD1 (5 bases). The CDR3 spans 13 residues. The V gene lost 2 bases and the J gene lost 10 bases, with 14 bases spanning the gap. Per the germline V gene, CDR1 is WNHNN and CDR2 is SYGVQD (reference sequence). The CDR3 region has the DNA TGCGCCAGCAGTGAGGACCGAGGGGCGCGAGCTTTCTTT. This translates into CASSEDRGARAFF.

J is TRBJ2-2 and V is TRBV6-5, with TRBD2 identical over 9 bases. Trimming cost V 5 bases and J 4 bases; bases outside gene matches: 5. The CDR3 is 15 residues long. In germline, CDR1 is MNHEY, CDR2 SVGAGI. CDR3 sequence: CASSRRGGRTGELFF. CDR3 DNA sequence: TGTGCCAGCAGTAGGCGGGGGGGCCGCACCGGGGAGCTGTTTTTT.

The V call is TRBV7-9, the J call TRBJ2-7; no reliable D call. CDR1 SEHNR and CDR2 FQNEAQ come from the germline V gene (reference sequence). This CDR3 comprises 12 residues. V lost 1 base and J lost 5, with 6 bases in between. Here the CDR3 reads CASSLVSNEQYF. CDR3 in DNA: TGTGCCAGCAGCTTAGTGTCCAACGAGCAGTACTTC.

The gene calls are TRBV7-6 and TRBJ1-3; TRBD1 agrees at 9 bases. The CDR3 has 16 residues. Germline V gives CDR1 SGHVS, CDR2 FNYEAQ. The V gene end was trimmed by 5 bases and the J gene end by 0 bases; junction bases not matched to a gene: 5. DNA for the CDR3: TGTGCCAGCAGCCGAGGGACAGGGTACTCTGGAAACACCATATATTTT. It is translated as CASSRGTGYSGNTIYF.

The sample holds a few counts of this clone. The V gene is TRBV27, the J gene TRBJ1-2, with D unresolved. The CDR3 runs 14 residues. Between the trimmed V and J ends, which lost 2 bases and 2 bases, there was a span of 9 bases. Germline V lookup: CDR1 MNHEY, CDR2 SMNVEV (reference sequence). The CDR3 reads CASSLSGSNYGYTF. CDR3 DNA sequence: TGTGCCAGCAGTTTAAGTGGCAGCAACTATGGCTACACCTTC.

This chain uses TRBV4-3 with TRBJ2-3; TRBD2 matches 8 bases. The CDR3 has 16 residues. The germline V gene encodes CDR1 LGHNA and CDR2 YSLEER. Trimming at V came to 1 base and at J to 1 base, leaving 4 bases not matched to a gene. The DNA of the CDR3 is TGCGCCAGCAGCCAAGGTAGCGGGGACGGCACAGATACGCAGTATTTT. It translates to CASSQGSGDGTDTQYF.

CDR3 coding DNA: TGTGCCAGCAGCGCCCAGACAGGGACCATCTATGGCTACACCTTC. This gives the protein CASSAQTGTIYGYTF. The gene calls are TRBV6-5 and TRBJ1-2; 7 nucleotides match TRBD1. The V gene end was trimmed by 6 bases and the J gene end by 4 bases; junction bases not matched to a gene: 11. The CDR3 loop spans 15 amino acids. The V gene's germline CDR1 is MNHEY and CDR2 SVGAGI.

V is TRBV4-3 and J is TRBJ2-7; D could derive from TRBD1 or TRBD2 (6 bases each). With 1 base removed from V and 4 bases from J, the gap between germline ends came to 14 bases. The CDR3 is 15 amino acids. Germline CDR1 LGHNA, CDR2 YSLEER. CDR3 coding DNA: TGCGCCAGCAGCCAAGGAAGGGGGGCCGGGTACGAGCAGTACTTC. It encodes CASSQGRGAGYEQYF.

This chain joins TRBV19 and TRBJ2-5; 8 bases map to TRBD1. The CDR3 totals 13 residues. V gave up 4 bases and J gave up 4 bases; unmatched junction bases: 2. From germline, CDR1 is LNHDA and CDR2 SQIVND (reference sequence). CDR3 sequence (DNA): TGTGCCAGTAGTAACACAGGGGGAGAGACCCAGTACTTC. Protein product: CASSNTGGETQYF. Full variable domain (rest looked up from reference TRBV19 and TRBJ2-5): DGGITQSPKYLFRKEGQNVTLSCEQNLNHDAMYWYRQDPGQGLRLIYYSQIVNDFQKGDIAEGYSVSREKKESFPLTVTSAQKNPTAFYLCASSNTGGETQYFGPGTRLLVL.

This sequence joins TRBV18 and TRBJ2-7; 10 positions agree with TRBD1. The ends lost 3 bases at V and 12 bases at J; junction bases unmatched: 17. The CDR3 totals 16 residues. Per germline, CDR1 KGHSH and CDR2 LQKENI. CDR3 region: CASSPLSVTGTGVSYF. Here the CDR3 DNA reads TGTGCCAGCTCACCCTTGTCCGTAACCGGGACAGGGGTGTCGTACTTC.

This chain's CDR3 is CASSLPGTVYEQYF. CDR3 DNA: TGTGCCAGCAGCCTCCCGGGCACAGTCTACGAGCAGTACTTC. This chain joins TRBV28 and TRBJ2-7, with no clear D. The CDR3 length is 14 residues. Germline CDR1 and CDR2: MDHEN and SYDVKM. V was clipped by 6 bases and J by 3 bases, with 15 bases between them. The whole variable domain, remainder taken from reference TRBV28 and TRBJ2-7, is DVKVTQSSRYLVKRTGEKVFLECVQDMDHENMFWYRQDPGLGLRLIYFSYDVKMKEKGDIPEGYSVSREKKERFSLILESASTNQTSMYLCASSLPGTVYEQYFGPGTRLTVT.

The chain uses TRBV5-6 and TRBJ2-5, with 9 nucleotides matching TRBD1. The J segment lost 0 bases and the V segment lost 1 base, leaving 4 bases of the junction unmatched. The CDR3 covers 16 residues. The germline CDR1 and CDR2 sequences are SGHDT and YYEEEE. The CDR3 is CASSLTGQGYQETQYF. The CDR3 nucleotides read TGTGCCAGCAGCTTGACCGGACAGGGGTACCAAGAGACCCAGTACTTC.

V gene TRBV4-2 combines with J gene TRBJ2-2; D call uncertain. Germline V lookup: CDR1 LGHNA, CDR2 YNFKEQ. The CDR3 length is 18 residues. V was clipped by 0 bases and J by 2 bases, with 16 bases between them. CDR3 nucleotides: TGTGCCAGCAGCCAAGAAGTGTGGGCTATACGAAACACCGGGGAGCTGTTTTTT. Protein product: CASSQEVWAIRNTGELFF.

The chain combines TRBV30 with TRBJ1-2; tentatively, D is TRBD1 (5 bases). V lost 0 bases, J lost 8 bases, and 22 bases lay in between. Germline-derived CDR1 and CDR2 are GTSNPN and SVGIG (reference sequence). This CDR3 comprises 16 residues. CDR3 nucleotides: TGTGCCTGGAGTGTACGTGGGCTATCCGGGGGGAACGGCTACACCTTC. Protein sequence: CAWSVRGLSGGNGYTF.

Points on this clone: A read error may produce the germline difference seen at one junction end. The chain recombines TRBV6-1 with TRBJ1-5; perhaps TRBD1 as D (5 bases). The length of the CDR3 is 19 residues. The germline V gene has CDR1 MNHNS and CDR2 SASEGT. The CDR3 bases are TGTGCCGGCAGTGAGGGGTTGGGGACGGGGGACTATAGCAATCAGCCCCAGCATTTT. Translating it yields CAGSEGLGTGDYSNQPQHF.

This clone was picked up one time. J is TRBJ2-3 and V is TRBV7-7, with 13 bases that match TRBD2. The J segment lost 2 bases and the V segment lost 6 bases, leaving 17 bases of the junction unmatched. The CDR3 runs to 20 residues. CDR1 and CDR2 (germline): SSHAT, FNYEAQ (reference sequence). CDR3 amino acids: CASSSEVGLAGEPPTDTQYF. The CDR3 nucleotides read TGTGCCAGCAGTTCCGAAGTCGGACTAGCGGGGGAGCCGCCCACAGATACGCAGTATTTT. Full variable domain (rest looked up from reference TRBV7-7 and TRBJ2-3): GAGVSQSPRYKVTKRGQDVTLRCDPISSHATLYWYQQALGQGPEFLTYFNYEAQPDKSGLPSDRFSAERPEGSISTLTIQRTEQRDSAMYRCASSSEVGLAGEPPTDTQYFGPGTRLTVL.

The gene calls are TRBV5-6 and TRBJ2-5; 9 nucleotides align to TRBD2. Germline CDR1 is SGHDT and CDR2 is YYEEEE. The CDR3 runs to 14 residues. The trim removed 2 bases at V and 9 bases at J, leaving 8 bases unmatched. As DNA, the CDR3 is TGTGCCAGCAGCTTAGGCGGGGGGGCCGTGGCCCAGTACTTC. Amino acids: CASSLGGGAVAQYF.

The chain carries TRBV4-1 and TRBJ1-4, with 11 bases lining up with TRBD1. Trimming cost V 0 bases and J 11 bases; bases outside gene matches: 5. This CDR3 region has 15 residues. Germline lookup yields CDR1 MGHRA and CDR2 YSYEKL. CDR3 region: CASSQEWTGGDKLFF. The CDR3 bases are TGCGCCAGCAGCCAAGAGTGGACAGGGGGCGATAAACTGTTTTTT.